The rows below give T cell receptor beta chains drawn from one sample of a study of blood T cell repertoires in COVID-19. TCRdb keeps only in-frame clones here, not all; method: immunoSEQ multiplex PCR. Counted here are over 85,000 clones, roughly 89% occurring once; the ten biggest clones make up 15%. The sequencing sample was made of peripheral blood. These receptors were obtained from a human donor in a cohort sampled during active COVID-19. CDR3s include the opening cysteine and the closing phenylalanine or tryptophan. Fields, in order: D gene, V gene, clone size, J gene, CDR3 protein, CDR3 DNA. A D gene is named only where the DNA matches it firmly. Size is stated for part of the rows, as once, few or many counts, or as a class when the clone is expanded.

D gene: NA; V gene: TRBV9; clone size: NA; J gene: TRBJ1-1; CDR3 protein: CASSPGTEAFF; CDR3 DNA: TGTGCCAGCAGCCCCGGCACTGAAGCTTTCTTT
D gene: TRBD1; V gene: TRBV4-1; clone size: NA; J gene: TRBJ2-7; CDR3 protein: CASSQSIENRGHMFEQYF; CDR3 DNA: TGCGCCAGCAGCCAATCGATCGAGAACAGGGGCCATATGTTTGAGCAGTACTTC
D gene: TRBD2; V gene: TRBV7-3; clone size: NA; J gene: TRBJ2-1; CDR3 protein: CASSSLAGGNEQFF; CDR3 DNA: TGTGCCAGCAGCTCCCTAGCGGGGGGGAATGAGCAGTTCTTC
D gene: NA; V gene: TRBV14; clone size: NA; J gene: TRBJ2-7; CDR3 protein: CASSQDGYEQYF; CDR3 DNA: TGTGCCAGCAGCCAAGACGGGTACGAGCAGTACTTC
D gene: NA; V gene: TRBV18; clone size: NA; J gene: TRBJ2-3; CDR3 protein: CASSPPGRDTQYF; CDR3 DNA: TGTGCCAGCTCACCACCGGGGAGGGATACGCAGTATTTT
D gene: NA; V gene: TRBV5-1; clone size: NA; J gene: TRBJ2-5; CDR3 protein: CASSLGSGEETQYF; CDR3 DNA: TGCGCCAGCAGCTTGGGATCGGGGGAAGAGACCCAGTACTTC
D gene: TRBD1; V gene: TRBV6-5; clone size: NA; J gene: TRBJ2-1; CDR3 protein: CASSYAGQGYNEQFF; CDR3 DNA: TGTGCCAGCAGTTACGCGGGACAGGGTTACAATGAGCAGTTCTTC
D gene: NA; V gene: TRBV5-6; clone size: NA; J gene: TRBJ1-1; CDR3 protein: CASSLTYLMNTEAFF; CDR3 DNA: TGTGCCAGCAGCTTGACCTACCTCATGAACACTGAAGCTTTCTTT
D gene: NA; V gene: TRBV21-1; clone size: NA; J gene: TRBJ2-5; CDR3 protein: CASSKGPSKETQYF; CDR3 DNA: TGTGCCAGCAGCAAAGGGCCCAGTAAAGAGACCCAGTACTTC
D gene: TRBD1; V gene: TRBV2; clone size: NA; J gene: TRBJ2-2; CDR3 protein: CASKLQGAANTGELFF; CDR3 DNA: TGTGCCAGCAAATTACAGGGGGCCGCGAACACCGGGGAGCTGTTTTTT
D gene: TRBD2; V gene: TRBV5-1; clone size: NA; J gene: TRBJ2-5; CDR3 protein: CASSNGGGAPQETQYF; CDR3 DNA: TGCGCCAGCAGCAACGGCGGGGGGGCCCCCCAAGAGACCCAGTACTTC
D gene: NA; V gene: TRBV11-2; clone size: NA; J gene: TRBJ2-1; CDR3 protein: CASSHRTGRDNEQFF; CDR3 DNA: TGTGCCAGCAGCCACCGGACAGGGAGGGACAATGAGCAGTTCTTC
D gene: NA; V gene: TRBV24-1; clone size: NA; J gene: TRBJ2-2; CDR3 protein: CATSDTGNTGELFF; CDR3 DNA: TGTGCCACCAGTGATACCGGGAACACCGGGGAGCTGTTTTTT
D gene: NA; V gene: TRBV2; clone size: NA; J gene: TRBJ2-1; CDR3 protein: CASSEAGRNEQFF; CDR3 DNA: TGTGCCAGCAGTGAGGCAGGGCGCAATGAGCAGTTCTTC
D gene: TRBD1; V gene: TRBV5-1; clone size: NA; J gene: TRBJ1-1; CDR3 protein: CASATGGTEAFF; CDR3 DNA: TGCGCCAGCGCGACAGGGGGCACTGAAGCTTTCTTT
D gene: TRBD1; V gene: TRBV2; clone size: NA; J gene: TRBJ1-2; CDR3 protein: CASSPTGGALGYTF; CDR3 DNA: TGTGCCAGCAGCCCCACAGGGGGCGCGCTTGGCTACACCTTC
D gene: TRBD1; V gene: TRBV3-1/TRBV3-2; clone size: NA; J gene: TRBJ1-6; CDR3 protein: CASSLSGRGPLHF; CDR3 DNA: TGTGCCAGCAGCCTAAGCGGCAGGGGGCCTCTCCACTTT
D gene: TRBD2; V gene: TRBV28; clone size: NA; J gene: TRBJ2-7; CDR3 protein: CASSSGLAGTYEQYF; CDR3 DNA: TGTGCCAGCAGTTCCGGACTAGCGGGTACCTACGAGCAGTACTTC
D gene: NA; V gene: TRBV5-1; clone size: NA; J gene: TRBJ2-7; CDR3 protein: CASSFNQRSYEQYF; CDR3 DNA: TGCGCCAGCAGCTTCAACCAGCGGTCCTACGAGCAGTACTTC
D gene: TRBD1; V gene: TRBV6-5; clone size: NA; J gene: TRBJ2-7; CDR3 protein: CASSRNRGRYEQYF; CDR3 DNA: TGTGCCAGCAGTAGAAACAGGGGGAGGTACGAGCAGTACTTC
D gene: TRBD2; V gene: TRBV12-5; clone size: few; J gene: TRBJ2-1; CDR3 protein: CASRPSGGYNEQFF; CDR3 DNA: TGTGCTAGTCGACCTAGCGGGGGTTACAATGAGCAGTTCTTC
D gene: NA; V gene: TRBV19; clone size: NA; J gene: TRBJ1-2; CDR3 protein: CASSPLARAYDGYTF; CDR3 DNA: TGTGCCAGTAGTCCCCTTGCCAGGGCTTACGATGGCTACACCTTC